The 31 T cell receptor beta chains below were found in one sample sequenced in a study of T-cell memory formation after mild COVID-19. TCRdb passed the 5' RACE reads through MiXCR, listing each CDR3 protein once. This table holds 70,000 to 95,000 distinct CDR3 sequences, 9.5% to 15% found once. The specimen sequenced was PBMCs or a T cell subset sorted from them (not recorded which). The receptors were sampled from a man in his late teens or twenties who had mild COVID-19 (a few samples of this study predate the infection). Cell type and time point are not known.

This clonotype has at least ten counts. This chain joins TRBV7-8 and TRBJ1-2; D is unclear. The CDR3 sequence is 15 residues long. V lost 0 bases and J lost 7, with 15 bases in between. Germline V gene lookup returns CDR1 SGHVS and CDR2 FQNEAQ. The CDR3: CASSLAAGTYPGYTF. The DNA for the CDR3 is TGTGCCAGCAGCTTAGCGGCAGGCACGTATCCTGGCTACACCTTC.

This clonotype was counted ten times or more. This chain links TRBV7-9 with TRBJ2-1, with a tentative D call TRBD2 (5 bases). CDR1 and CDR2 (germline): SEHNR, FQNEAQ (reference sequence). The CDR3 extends over 15 amino acids. Trimming left V 0 bases short and J 2 bases short, with 8 bases between. In DNA, the CDR3 is TGTGCCAGCAGCTTAGCCCGGGGTGCCTACAATGAGCAGTTCTTC. Amino acid sequence: CASSLARGAYNEQFF.

This clonotype appeared a few times. The chain joins TRBV27 to TRBJ1-5, with D tentatively TRBD1 (6 bases). The CDR3 runs 15 residues. Germline assignment: CDR1 MNHEY and CDR2 SMNVEV (reference sequence). Deletions cut 3 bases from V and 1 base from J, with 10 bases between. The CDR3 region is CASSFRGASNQPQHF. The CDR3 DNA sequence: TGTGCCAGCAGTTTCAGGGGAGCGAGCAATCAGCCCCAGCATTTT.

The rearrangement uses TRBV7-6 and TRBJ2-1; 8 bases line up with TRBD1. This CDR3 comprises 13 residues. J gave up 8 bases and V 5 bases, and 5 bases lay outside the gene matches. Germline lookup yields CDR1 SGHVS and CDR2 FNYEAQ. CDR3 amino acids: CASSLTGEYEQFF. DNA of the CDR3: TGTGCCAGCAGCCTGACAGGGGAATATGAGCAGTTCTTC.

This clonotype was counted ten times or more. The chain carries TRBV4-1 and TRBJ2-3, with D maybe TRBD1 (6 bases). The CDR3 length is 16 residues. The V end was cut by 1 base, the J end by 4 bases, with 15 bases between. Germline CDR1 reads MGHRA; CDR2 reads YSYEKL. CDR3 DNA sequence: TGCGCCAGCAGCCAAGTCTTCAGGGGAGCCCCAGATACGCAGTATTTT. Its protein product is CASSQVFRGAPDTQYF.

This clonotype was observed a handful of times. The rearrangement joins TRBV6-5 to TRBJ1-4; TRBD1 aligns across 9 bases. The V gene's germline CDR1 is MNHEY and CDR2 SVGAGI. CDR3 length equals 14 residues. J lost 8 bases, V lost 5 bases, and 6 bases had no gene match. In DNA form, the CDR3 reads TGTGCCAGCAGTCAGGACAGGGGAGGGGAAAAACTGTTTTTT. Protein product: CASSQDRGGEKLFF.

The V and J genes are TRBV6-5 and TRBJ1-5; 8 nucleotides align to TRBD1. CDR3 length equals 13 residues. V dropped 5 bases and J dropped 7; count of bases not matched to a gene: 4. Germline CDR1 MNHEY, CDR2 SVGAGI. The CDR3 here is CASSRTGQQPQHF. The CDR3 region has the DNA TGTGCCAGCAGTAGGACAGGGCAACAGCCCCAGCATTTT.

V and J are TRBV5-1 and TRBJ1-2; 9 bases match TRBD1. Trimming removed 0 bases from V and 6 bases from J; junction bases left unmatched: 12. The CDR3 loop spans 17 amino acids. CDR1 and CDR2 from the germline V gene are SGHRS and YFSETQ. Written as DNA, the CDR3 is TGCGCCAGCAGCTTGGAGGGGACAGGGTTCCTCGGGGATGGCTACACCTTC. As protein: CASSLEGTGFLGDGYTF.

The V and J genes are TRBV7-9 and TRBJ1-1; 8 bases line up with TRBD1. CDR3 length equals 15 residues. Trimming at V came to 0 bases and at J to 5 bases, leaving 5 bases not matched to a gene. Per the germline V gene, CDR1 is SEHNR and CDR2 is FQNEAQ (reference sequence). As DNA, the CDR3 is TGTGCCAGCAGCTTAGCGCAGGGGGCGAGGACTGAAGCTTTCTTT. Translated, it gives CASSLAQGARTEAFF. Full variable domain (outside the CDR3, taken from reference TRBV7-9 and TRBJ1-1): DTGVSQNPRHKITKRGQNVTFRCDPISEHNRLYWYRQTLGQGPEFLTYFQNEAQLEKSRLLSDRFSAERPKGSFSTLEIQRTEQGDSAMYLCASSLAQGARTEAFFGQGTRLTVV.

This clonotype was detected a few times. This chain uses TRBV6-2 or TRBV6-3 with TRBJ1-1; TRBD1 is a possible D gene (6 bases). Trimming took off 6 bases at V and 0 bases at J, with 20 bases between the two ends. The V gene's germline CDR1 is MNHEY and CDR2 SVGEGT. The length of the CDR3 is 17 residues. The CDR3 DNA is TGTGCCAGCAGCCCCCTAACATGGACAGAAATGAACACTGAAGCTTTCTTT. This sequence encodes CASSPLTWTEMNTEAFF.

This clonotype was found a few times. V is TRBV18 and J is TRBJ2-1; 9 bases are shared with TRBD1. V was pared by 5 bases and J by 10 bases, with 24 bases of the junction left unmatched. The CDR3 has 19 residues. CDR1 and CDR2 from the germline V gene are KGHSH and LQKENI. This CDR3 is CASSTGTGLLVPVWREQFF. The CDR3 coding sequence is TGTGCCAGCTCAACCGGGACAGGGTTACTAGTCCCAGTATGGAGGGAGCAGTTCTTC.

Ten or more counts support this clonotype. This chain links TRBV29-1 with TRBJ2-6; maybe TRBD2 (5 bases). Germline CDR1 is SQVTM and CDR2 is ANQGSEA. The CDR3 is made up of 16 amino acids. Trimming took 4 bases from V and 1 from J, leaving 14 bases between them. CDR3 DNA sequence: TGCAGCGTTGGCACGGACTTCGAGTCTGGGGCCAACGTCCTGACTTTC. This codes for CSVGTDFESGANVLTF. Looking up the rest from reference TRBV29-1 and TRBJ2-6 gives the full variable domain: SAVISQKPSRDICQRGTSLTIQCQVDSQVTMMFWYRQQPGQSLTLIATANQGSEATYESGFVIDKFPISRPNLTFSTLTVSNMSPEDSSIYLCSVGTDFESGANVLTFGAGSRLTVL.

The chain couples TRBV7-3 to TRBJ1-1; D gene uncertain. This CDR3 spans 15 amino acids. Germline V gene sequence: CDR1 SGHTA, CDR2 FQGTGA. Trimming left V 5 bases short and J 0 bases short, with 13 bases between. The CDR3 loop reads CASSPSPGLNTEAFF. The CDR3 DNA is TGTGCCAGCAGCCCCTCCCCCGGGCTGAACACTGAAGCTTTCTTT. Full variable domain (outside the CDR3, taken from reference TRBV7-3 and TRBJ1-1): GAGVSQTPSNKVTEKGKYVELRCDPISGHTALYWYRQSLGQGPEFLIYFQGTGAADDSGLPNDRFFAVRPEGSVSTLKIQRTERGDSAVYLCASSPSPGLNTEAFFGQGTRLTVV.

V usage is TRBV5-4 and J usage is TRBJ2-5, with TRBD2 matching 9 bases. Germline V gene sequence: CDR1 SGHNT, CDR2 YYREEE (reference sequence). This CDR3 region has 16 residues. J gave up 0 bases and V 7 bases, and 10 bases lay outside the gene matches. CDR3 protein: CASGTGASGNQETQYF. The CDR3 DNA reads TGTGCCAGCGGTACCGGGGCTAGCGGGAACCAAGAGACCCAGTACTTC.

The chain combines TRBV7-9 with TRBJ1-1; a possible D gene is TRBD1 (5 bases). Trimming removed 4 bases at V and 11 bases at J, with 20 bases between. The CDR3 runs 14 residues. Per the germline V gene, CDR1 is SEHNR and CDR2 is FQNEAQ (reference sequence). CDR3: CASSYAAPTGVAFF. Here the CDR3 DNA reads TGTGCCAGCAGCTACGCCGCCCCCACAGGCGTGGCTTTCTTT.

This chain joins TRBV27 and TRBJ1-1; a weak D match, TRBD1 (6 bases). This CDR3 is 15 amino acids long. Germline CDR1 reads MNHEY; CDR2 reads SMNVEV (reference sequence). V lost 8 bases to trimming and J lost 5 bases, with 21 bases between them. The CDR3 sequence is CASLVPGRGVTEAFF. The CDR3 DNA sequence: TGTGCCAGCCTAGTGCCTGGAAGGGGGGTAACTGAAGCTTTCTTT.

This clonotype was detected a few times. The chain is built from TRBV7-3 and TRBJ2-3, with 12 bases aligning to TRBD2. Losses at the gene ends were 3 bases for V and 3 bases for J; bases not matched to a gene: 1. The CDR3 is 15 residues long. Germline-derived CDR1 and CDR2 are SGHTA and FQGTGA. The CDR3 nucleotides are TGTGCCAGCAGCTTTGGACTAGCGGGGACAGATACGCAGTATTTT. Its translation: CASSFGLAGTDTQYF.

This clonotype occurred a few times. The V call is TRBV27, the J call TRBJ1-2, with D hard to call. This CDR3 comprises 14 residues. Trimming stripped 0 bases from V and 5 bases from J, with 10 bases between. Germline V CDR1 and CDR2: MNHEY, SMNVEV (reference sequence). The CDR3: CASSLSVRGYGYTF. The CDR3 bases are TGTGCCAGCAGTTTATCTGTCCGGGGTTATGGCTACACCTTC.

Points on this clonotype: This likely comes from a read error, as the CDR3 has no conserved phenylalanine or tryptophan at its end. The V gene is TRBV29-1, the J gene TRBJ2-1, with TRBD2 identical over 9 bases. The CDR3 is 13 residues long. Germline CDR1 reads SQVTM; CDR2 reads ANQGSEA. The V and J ends lost 7 bases and 6 bases, in that order; junction bases with no gene match: 7. The CDR3 nucleotides read TGCAGCGCAGCGGGGGGCTGGGGCAATGAGCAGTTCTTA. It is translated as CSAAGGWGNEQFL.

The V and J genes are TRBV6-2 or TRBV6-3 and TRBJ2-7; D ambiguous. CDR3 size: 14 residues. The germline CDR1 and CDR2 sequences are MNHEY and SVGEGT. With 0 bases removed from V and 0 bases from J, the gap between germline ends came to 6 bases. The CDR3, as DNA: TGTGCCAGCAGTTACTCTCCGGGCTCCTACGAGCAGTACTTC. Translated, it gives CASSYSPGSYEQYF.

Comments on this clonotype: Relative to the germline gene, one junction end is altered; a read error may explain this. The J gene is TRBJ2-1, the V gene TRBV12-3 or TRBV12-4, with D perhaps TRBD2 (7 bases). There are 11 residues in the CDR3. The CDR3 DNA is TGTGCCAGCAGTTCGGGGGGCCGCAAGGGATTC. This codes for CASSSGGRKGF.

The chain joins TRBV6-2 or TRBV6-3 to TRBJ2-2; 8 bases match TRBD1. The CDR3 is 15 residues long. Germline assignment: CDR1 MNHEY and CDR2 SVGEGT. The V segment lost 5 bases and the J segment 6 bases; nucleotides outside the gene matches: 8. The DNA for the CDR3 is TGTGCCAGCAGTCCATGGACAGGGTTGTCCGGGGAGCTGTTTTTT. This sequence encodes CASSPWTGLSGELFF.

There are a few counts of this clonotype. Germline and junction disagree at one end, which may indicate a read error. This rearrangement joins TRBV7-8 to TRBJ1-4; D unclear. The germline V gene has CDR1 SGHVS and CDR2 FQNEAQ. The CDR3 spans 13 residues. CDR3: CASSLARGEKLFF. The CDR3 DNA reads as TGTGCCAGCAGCCTAGCCAGAGGTGAAAAACTGTTTTTT.

The chain employs TRBV7-8 and TRBJ2-7; tentatively, D is TRBD1 or TRBD2 (5 bases each). The V and J ends lost 5 bases and 7 bases respectively, with 21 bases between them. The CDR3 is made up of 15 amino acids. Germline V gene sequence: CDR1 SGHVS, CDR2 FQNEAQ. CDR3 sequence reads: CASSPRDGLSGEQYV. The CDR3 bases are TGTGCCAGCAGCCCACGGGACGGACTCTCTGGTGAGCAGTACGTC.

In this sample, this clonotype turned up a few times. The rearrangement joins TRBV5-1 to TRBJ2-1, with 8 bases aligning to TRBD1. The length of the CDR3 is 14 residues. Unmatched junction bases numbered 6, after V lost 3 bases and J lost 7 bases. Germline-derived CDR1 and CDR2 are SGHRS and YFSETQ. CDR3 loop: CASSSRQGTNEQFF. The CDR3 DNA reads TGCGCCAGCAGCTCGCGACAGGGGACAAATGAGCAGTTCTTC.

This clonotype has a count of ten or more. V is TRBV7-6 and J is TRBJ2-7, with 7 bases that match TRBD1. The germline V gene encodes CDR1 SGHVS and CDR2 FNYEAQ. The CDR3 runs to 16 residues. J was trimmed by 0 bases and V by 4 bases; bases with no gene match: 9. The CDR3 loop reads CASSSRTGRSSYEQYF. The CDR3 DNA sequence: TGTGCCAGCAGCTCCCGGACAGGCCGAAGCTCCTACGAGCAGTACTTC.

This clonotype has at least ten counts. The rearrangement joins TRBV12-3 or TRBV12-4 to TRBJ2-7; D tentatively reads TRBD1 or TRBD2 (5 bases each). The ends were cut back, 6 bases at V and 6 bases at J, with 18 bases in the middle. The CDR3 has 14 amino acids. CDR3 loop: CASSSPPGTSEQYF. Here the CDR3 DNA reads TGTGCCAGCAGCTCCCCCCCAGGGACCAGCGAGCAGTACTTC.

The chain joins TRBV5-1 to TRBJ2-2; no definite D call. CDR1 and CDR2 (germline): SGHRS, YFSETQ. The V and J ends lost 0 bases and 3 bases respectively, with 6 bases between them. This CDR3 region has 14 residues. The CDR3 bases are TGCGCCAGCAGCTTGGTCCCGGACACCGGGGAGCTGTTTTTT. Encoded protein: CASSLVPDTGELFF.

This clonotype was picked up a small number of times. The chain uses TRBV6-6 and TRBJ1-5; D is possibly TRBD1 (6 bases). CDR1 and CDR2 (germline): MNHNY, SVGAGI (reference sequence). Trimming shortened V by 2 bases and J by 6 bases, and 17 bases separated the two germline ends. The CDR3 extends over 16 amino acids. Written as DNA, the CDR3 is TGTGCCAGCAGTTACGTTATAGGGGGTAATCGTCAGCCCCAGCATTTT. Translating gives CASSYVIGGNRQPQHF.

The V and J genes are TRBV12-3 or TRBV12-4 and TRBJ2-7; the D call may be TRBD1 or TRBD2 (5 bases each). V was shortened by 3 bases and J by 6 bases, with 15 bases between the two germline ends. The CDR3 is 14 residues long. The CDR3: CASSFRQGGSEQYF. CDR3 nucleotides: TGTGCCAGCAGTTTTCGGCAGGGCGGGTCCGAGCAGTACTTC.

This clonotype was seen a handful of times. V gene TRBV10-3 combines with J gene TRBJ1-1; D gene ambiguous. The CDR3 is 17 amino acids. Germline V gene sequence: CDR1 ENHRY, CDR2 SYGVKD. V lost 2 bases to trimming and J lost 1 base, with 17 bases between them. The CDR3, as DNA: TGTGCCATCAGTGAGCGATTAGAAGGAGTCAAGAACACTGAAGCTTTCTTT. This sequence encodes CAISERLEGVKNTEAFF.